Listed below are T cell receptor beta chains from one sample, sequenced in a study of T cell therapy after organ transplantation. Method: immunoSEQ multiplex PCR; TCRdb's copy keeps in-frame clones and lacks some. The sample contains over 20,000 clones, about 83% of which appear only once. For these TCRs, the target antigens are not known. Sequenced material: CD8+ T cells from blood, taken after autologous CMV-specific T cell therapy. Receptors originate from a human patient who had received a solid organ transplant and had CMV disease. Some T cells may be supplied by the graft donor. Each CDR3 is given with its conserved first and last residue. A D gene is named only where the DNA matches it firmly. Not every row has a clone size; where given, it reads once, few, many or a size class.

j_gene: TRBJ2-7
abundance: once
d_gene: -
v_gene: TRBV6-1
CDR3aa: CASSDPLNGLSYEQYF
CDR3nt: TGTGCCAGCAGTGACCCCCTTAACGGGCTCTCCTACGAGCAGTACTTC

j_gene: TRBJ2-7
abundance: -
d_gene: -
v_gene: TRBV5-8
CDR3aa: CASSFRMWAVYEQYF
CDR3nt: TGTGCCAGCAGCTTCCGGATGTGGGCCGTCTACGAGCAGTACTTC

j_gene: TRBJ2-7
abundance: -
d_gene: TRBD2
v_gene: TRBV5-6
CDR3aa: CASSPGLAGNEQYF
CDR3nt: TGTGCCAGCAGCCCAGGACTAGCGGGGAACGAGCAGTACTTC

j_gene: TRBJ1-6
abundance: large
d_gene: TRBD1
v_gene: TRBV2
CDR3aa: CASSENRGNSPLHF
CDR3nt: TGTGCCAGCAGTGAAAACAGGGGGAATTCACCCCTCCACTTT

j_gene: TRBJ2-7
abundance: -
d_gene: TRBD2
v_gene: TRBV14
CDR3aa: CASSLRTSSGVQYF
CDR3nt: TGTGCCAGCAGCCTACGGACTAGCTCAGGGGTGCAGTACTTC

j_gene: TRBJ1-1
abundance: -
d_gene: -
v_gene: TRBV5-5
CDR3aa: CASLGVNTEAFF
CDR3nt: TGTGCCAGCTTAGGGGTAAACACTGAAGCTTTCTTT

j_gene: TRBJ2-2
abundance: -
d_gene: -
v_gene: TRBV6-5
CDR3aa: CASRTEWTNTGELFF
CDR3nt: TGTGCCAGCAGGACAGAATGGACGAACACCGGGGAGCTGTTTTTT

j_gene: TRBJ2-7
abundance: -
d_gene: -
v_gene: TRBV21-1
CDR3aa: CASSKGLAGGPGRYEQYF
CDR3nt: TGTGCCAGCAGCAAGGGACTAGCGGGAGGGCCGGGTAGGTACGAGCAGTACTTC

j_gene: TRBJ2-7
abundance: -
d_gene: -
v_gene: TRBV5-1
CDR3aa: CASSLPGPTRGGYF
CDR3nt: TGCGCCAGCAGCCTTCCAGGACCCACAAGAGGTGGGTACTTC

j_gene: TRBJ1-1
abundance: few
d_gene: -
v_gene: TRBV19
CDR3aa: CASRLGHGTEAFF
CDR3nt: TGTGCCAGTAGACTGGGCCATGGTACTGAAGCTTTCTTT

j_gene: TRBJ2-7
abundance: -
d_gene: -
v_gene: TRBV7-3
CDR3aa: CASSLLTRSLAAEQYF
CDR3nt: TGTGCCAGCAGCTTACTCACACGGTCGCTCGCGGCCGAGCAGTACTTC

j_gene: TRBJ1-6
abundance: -
d_gene: TRBD1
v_gene: TRBV27
CDR3aa: CASSSADRPYNSPLHF
CDR3nt: TGTGCCAGCAGTTCCGCGGACAGGCCCTATAATTCACCCCTCCACTTT

j_gene: TRBJ2-7
abundance: -
d_gene: -
v_gene: TRBV18
CDR3aa: CASSPGGGSYSYEQYF
CDR3nt: TGTGCCAGCTCACCAGGTGGGGGGTCATACTCCTACGAGCAGTACTTC

j_gene: TRBJ2-7
abundance: -
d_gene: -
v_gene: TRBV29-1
CDR3aa: CSVDQGYAQYF
CDR3nt: TGCAGCGTTGACCAGGGATATGCGCAGTACTTC

j_gene: TRBJ2-7
abundance: -
d_gene: TRBD2
v_gene: TRBV7-3
CDR3aa: CASSSLGLAGGPYEQYF
CDR3nt: TGTGCCAGCAGCTCCCTCGGACTAGCGGGAGGGCCCTACGAGCAGTACTTC

j_gene: TRBJ2-1
abundance: -
d_gene: TRBD1
v_gene: TRBV19
CDR3aa: CASAGTGGDEQFF
CDR3nt: TGTGCCAGCGCCGGGACAGGGGGAGATGAGCAGTTCTTC

j_gene: TRBJ2-1
abundance: -
d_gene: TRBD1
v_gene: TRBV13
CDR3aa: CASSSGTANEQFF
CDR3nt: TGTGCCAGCAGCTCCGGGACAGCGAATGAGCAGTTCTTC

j_gene: TRBJ2-1
abundance: -
d_gene: -
v_gene: TRBV27
CDR3aa: CASRLGQYTYNEQFF
CDR3nt: TGTGCCAGCAGATTAGGGCAGTACACCTACAATGAGCAGTTCTTC

j_gene: TRBJ2-3
abundance: -
d_gene: -
v_gene: TRBV28
CDR3aa: CASSLSAGLSDTQYF
CDR3nt: TGTGCCAGCAGTTTGTCCGCGGGATTGTCAGATACGCAGTATTTT

j_gene: TRBJ2-2
abundance: once
d_gene: -
v_gene: TRBV21-1
CDR3aa: CASSKGIAEASGELFF
CDR3nt: TGTGCCAGCAGCAAAGGGATAGCGGAGGCATCCGGGGAGCTGTTTTTT

j_gene: TRBJ2-1
abundance: -
d_gene: -
v_gene: TRBV4-1
CDR3aa: CASSQWGDGDEQFF
CDR3nt: TGCGCCAGCAGCCAATGGGGGGACGGGGATGAGCAGTTCTTC

j_gene: TRBJ1-1
abundance: -
d_gene: -
v_gene: TRBV9
CDR3aa: CASSLGTGTEAFF
CDR3nt: TGTGCCAGCAGCCTTGGGACGGGCACTGAAGCTTTCTTT

j_gene: TRBJ2-3
abundance: -
d_gene: TRBD2
v_gene: TRBV4-3
CDR3aa: CASSQAPAGEMGDTQYF
CDR3nt: TGCGCCAGCAGCCAGGCGCCAGCGGGAGAGATGGGGGATACGCAGTATTTT

j_gene: TRBJ1-4
abundance: medium-sized
d_gene: TRBD1
v_gene: TRBV6-5
CDR3aa: CASSYSTGQGGEKLFF
CDR3nt: TGTGCCAGCAGTTACTCCACGGGACAGGGTGGGGAAAAACTGTTTTTT